Below are 10 T cell receptor beta chains sequenced from a single sample in a study of T cells after yellow fever vaccination. TCRdb ran MiXCR on the 5' RACE reads and lists one entry per CDR3 protein. Among around 320,000 distinct CDR3 sequences listed, about 11% were seen once. Sequenced here: CD4+ T cells sorted from PBMCs, sampled 45 days after the yellow fever booster vaccination. All receptors derive from a young man who received the YFV17D yellow fever vaccine.

The sample holds many counts of this clonotype. The chain uses TRBV7-2 and TRBJ1-5; tentatively, D is TRBD1 (6 bases). Deletions cut 2 bases from V and 7 bases from J, with 9 bases between. The CDR3 contains 13 residues. Germline V gene data show CDR1 as SGHTA and CDR2 as FQGNSA. CDR3 in amino acids: CASSLNRDQPQHF. The CDR3 region has the DNA TGTGCCAGCAGCTTAAACAGGGACCAGCCCCAGCATTTT.

Ten or more counts support this clonotype. The chain is built from TRBV29-1 and TRBJ2-4, with TRBD1 matching over 7 bases. V gave up 7 bases and J gave up 8 bases; unmatched junction bases: 5. Germline-derived CDR1 and CDR2 are SQVTM and ANQGSEA. This CDR3 comprises 11 residues. The CDR3 loop reads CSERTGDIQYF. In DNA form, the CDR3 reads TGCAGCGAGAGGACAGGTGACATTCAGTACTTC.

This clonotype was seen repeatedly, ten times or more. V and J are TRBV7-2 and TRBJ1-5; 7 bases align to TRBD1. Germline V gene data show CDR1 as SGHTA and CDR2 as FQGNSA. The length of the CDR3 is 17 residues. Trimming removed 1 base from V and 2 bases from J; junction bases left unmatched: 8. DNA of the CDR3: TGTGCCAGCAGCTTAGTCGGCGGAGGACAGGGCAATCAGCCCCAGCATTTT. Protein: CASSLVGGGQGNQPQHF.

This clonotype was found many times. The V call is TRBV7-9, the J call TRBJ2-3; 9 nucleotides match TRBD2. Germline values: CDR1 SEHNR, CDR2 FQNEAQ (reference sequence). The CDR3 extends over 16 amino acids. The junction had 8 bases not matched to a gene; V was cut back by 0 bases and J by 7 bases. The CDR3 coding sequence is TGTGCCAGCAGCTTAGCGCCGCGGGGGGGCGGAAATACGCAGTATTTT. It translates to CASSLAPRGGGNTQYF.

In this sample, this clonotype turned up a few times. The chain uses TRBV20-1 and TRBJ2-3, with D maybe TRBD2 (7 bases). This CDR3 is built from 15 residues. Per the germline V gene, CDR1 is DFQATT and CDR2 is SNEGSKA (reference sequence). V was trimmed by 2 bases and J by 3 bases, leaving 15 bases between them. In nucleotides, the CDR3 is TGCAGTGCTAGAAACCTGGCGGGGGCTACAGATACGCAGTATTTT. Translating gives CSARNLAGATDTQYF.

This clonotype was counted ten times or more. The chain carries TRBV12-3 or TRBV12-4 and TRBJ1-1; D possibly corresponds to TRBD1 (6 bases). Between the trimmed V and J ends, which lost 7 bases and 11 bases, there was a span of 23 bases. The CDR3 totals 14 residues. The DNA for the CDR3 is TGTGCCAGCACCGATACCGGGACACGGTTTAGCGCTTTCTTT. It yields the protein CASTDTGTRFSAFF.

This clonotype was counted between two and nine times. The CDR3 coding sequence is TGTGCCAGCAGCTTAGGGCGTGGGACCATCTATGGCTACACCTTC. Amino acids: CASSLGRGTIYGYTF. The chain uses TRBV7-2 and TRBJ1-2, with TRBD1 as a possible D gene (5 bases). The CDR3 extends over 15 amino acids. Between the trimmed V and J ends, which lost 1 base and 4 bases, there was a span of 13 bases. The V gene's germline CDR1 is SGHTA and CDR2 FQGNSA.

With respect to this clonotype: A junction end diverges from the germline sequence, so it may reflect a read error. The chain uses TRBV7-2 and TRBJ2-2, with 7 bases matching TRBD2. The CDR3 extends over 13 amino acids. Per germline, CDR1 SGHTA and CDR2 FQGNSA. In DNA form, the CDR3 reads TGTGCCAGCAGCGCCTACGTGAGCGGGGAGATGATTTTT. Residues: CASSAYVSGEMIF. The full variable domain, rest sourced from reference TRBV7-2 and TRBJ2-2, is GAGVSQSPSNKVTEKGKDVELRCDPISGHTALYWYRQSLGQGLEFLIYFQGNSAPDKSGLPSDRFSAERTGGSVSTLTIQRTQQEDSAVYLCASSAYVSGEMIFGEGSRLTVL.

The V gene is TRBV5-1, the J gene TRBJ2-2; 8 positions match TRBD1. In germline, CDR1 is SGHRS, CDR2 YFSETQ. V gave up 4 bases and J gave up 5 bases; unmatched junction bases: 13. There are 17 residues in the CDR3. CDR3 nucleotide sequence: TGCGCCAGCAGCAGAGGACAGGGCGTCGTAGAGACCGGGGAGCTGTTTTTT. Translation gives CASSRGQGVVETGELFF.

Many counts were recorded for this clonotype. The chain is built from TRBV5-1 and TRBJ2-1; 8 bases are a match to TRBD2. CDR3 length equals 15 residues. The V segment lost 1 base and the J segment 4 bases; nucleotides outside the gene matches: 4. Germline-derived CDR1 and CDR2 are SGHRS and YFSETQ. For the CDR3, the DNA is TGCGCCAGCAGCTTGCGGGGGGGATGGTACAATGAGCAGTTCTTC. Translated, it gives CASSLRGGWYNEQFF.